These T cell receptor beta chains were read from a single sample in a study of T cells in Graves' hyperthyroidism and ophthalmopathy. TCRdb independently ran MiXCR on the multiplex PCR reads; one entry per CDR3 protein. The table lists some 700,000 distinct CDR3 sequences, roughly a sixth of them singletons. What was sequenced was blood. All receptors come from a man in his fifties or sixties with Graves' hyperthyroidism. The CDR3 runs from the conserved cysteine through the conserved F or W. A D gene is named only where the DNA matches it firmly. Clone size is not always given. Where it is, it says once, few, many or a class for expanded clones.

d_gene	v_gene	j_gene	abundance	CDR3aa	CDR3nt
NA	TRBV28	TRBJ2-4	many	CASSLPSSENIQYF	TGTGCCAGCAGTTTGCCCAGTTCGGAAAACATTCAGTACTTC
TRBD1	TRBV7-9	TRBJ1-6	NA	CASSFSGGNSPLHF	TGTGCCAGCAGCTTTTCAGGGGGCAATTCACCCCTCCACTTT
NA	TRBV7-2	TRBJ2-1	many	CASSQGSEQFF	TGTGCCAGCAGCCAAGGCAGTGAGCAGTTCTTC
TRBD1	TRBV5-1	TRBJ1-2	NA	CASSDPGQGTNYGYTF	TGCGCCAGCAGCGATCCGGGACAGGGGACCAACTATGGCTACACCTTC
NA	TRBV19	TRBJ2-1	many	CASKSNGWDLHEQFF	TGTGCCAGTAAGTCGAACGGGTGGGATTTACATGAGCAGTTCTTC
TRBD1	TRBV7-3	TRBJ1-6	few	CASSPTGARSPLHF	TGTGCCAGCAGTCCTACAGGGGCGCGTTCACCCCTCCACTTT
NA	TRBV30	TRBJ2-1	NA	CAWSVGLSGQFF	TGTGCCTGGAGTGTTGGCCTCTCTGGGCAGTTCTTC
NA	TRBV6-1	TRBJ2-7	few	CASSGRTYEQYF	TGTGCCAGCAGTGGACGGACCTACGAGCAGTACTTC
NA	TRBV5-6	TRBJ2-5	NA	CASSRLAQETQYF	TGTGCCAGCAGCCGTCTAGCCCAAGAGACCCAGTACTTC
TRBD2	TRBV2	TRBJ2-3	many	CASSELGDYTDTQYF	TGTGCCAGCAGTGAATTAGGGGACTATACAGATACGCAGTATTTT
TRBD1	TRBV24-1	TRBJ2-2	few	CATSDLGQGTGSPGATGELFF	TGTGCCACCAGTGACCTGGGACAGGGGACAGGAAGCCCAGGGGCCACCGGGGAGCTGTTTTTT
NA	TRBV25-1	TRBJ2-3	NA	CASSEGYYTGTQYF	TGTGCCAGCAGTGAAGGTTACTACACAGGGACGCAGTATTTT
TRBD2	TRBV6-2/TRBV6-3	TRBJ2-2	NA	CASRRLAGGPTGELFF	TGTGCCAGCAGGCGACTAGCGGGAGGGCCCACCGGGGAGCTGTTTTTT
NA	TRBV28	TRBJ2-7	many	CASSLWRRGSEQYF	TGTGCCAGCAGTTTATGGAGGAGGGGGAGCGAGCAGTACTTC
NA	TRBV6-1	TRBJ2-7	NA	CASRTQYEQYF	TGTGCCAGCCGTACACAATACGAGCAGTACTTC
NA	TRBV9	TRBJ2-3	few	CASSDPLSGRTTDTQYF	TGTGCCAGCAGCGACCCCCTTTCTGGACGGACCACAGATACGCAGTATTTT
TRBD2	TRBV20-1	TRBJ2-3	NA	CSARDQTSGRYADTQYF	TGCAGTGCTAGAGACCAGACTAGCGGGAGATATGCAGATACGCAGTATTTT
NA	TRBV29-1	TRBJ1-2	many	CSVELGGGANYGYTF	TGCAGCGTTGAATTGGGAGGGGGTGCTAACTATGGCTACACCTTC
NA	TRBV4-1	TRBJ2-5	few	CASSHAWAGETQYF	TGCGCCAGCAGCCACGCCTGGGCCGGTGAGACCCAGTACTTC
TRBD2	TRBV7-3	TRBJ2-1	many	CASSLGGRGNEQFF	TGTGCCAGCAGCTTAGGGGGGAGGGGCAATGAGCAGTTCTTC
NA	TRBV6-5	TRBJ2-2	few	CASSYSSLGQRSNTGELFF	TGTGCCAGCAGTTACTCGAGTTTAGGCCAGAGGTCGAACACCGGGGAGCTGTTTTTT
NA	TRBV5-5	TRBJ1-4	NA	CASSLDRRATNEKLFF	TGTGCCAGCAGCTTGGACAGGAGGGCAACTAATGAAAAACTGTTTTTT
TRBD2	TRBV13	TRBJ2-3	many	CASSSSGHSGITDTQYF	TGTGCCAGCAGCTCTAGCGGGCATAGCGGGATCACAGATACGCAGTATTTT